This entry lists 9 T cell receptor beta chains sequenced from one sample in a study of vaccination and CD4 T cells after COVID-19. As to treatment: 10-day PBMC culture with coronavirus spike peptide pools or control peptides (ViraFEST assay). The Oncomine TCR Beta short-read assay was applied to DNA of cultured CD4+ T cells. Each CDR3 protein is one row after TCRdb ran MiXCR on the PCR reads. The sample yields roughly 15,000 distinct CDR3 sequences, 60% to 75% seen once. What these receptors recognize is not known. Sequencing was performed on CD4+ T cells from blood, cultured in vitro. These receptors all come from a human donor who had recovered from COVID-19.

The V call is TRBV5-1, the J call TRBJ2-2; tentatively, D is TRBD1 or TRBD2 (5 bases each). Germline loops: CDR1 SGHRS, CDR2 YFSETQ. V lost 1 base, J lost 7 bases, and 11 bases lay in between. The CDR3 has 14 residues. CDR3 amino acids: CASSLRDDVGELFF. The CDR3 DNA follows: TGCGCCAGCAGCTTGAGGGACGACGTCGGGGAGCTGTTTTTT.

Turning to this clonotype: The germline gene is not matched at one end of the junction; a read error may be the cause. Here the CDR3 DNA reads TGCGTCAGCAGCCTAGGACAGGGGGCTAGCAATCAGCCCCAGCATTTT. Translated, it gives CVSSLGQGASNQPQHF. This chain uses TRBV5-1 with TRBJ1-5; 11 nucleotides line up with TRBD1. There are 16 residues in the CDR3. Germline V gene lookup returns CDR1 SGHRS and CDR2 YFSETQ.

J is TRBJ1-2 and V is TRBV6-1; D unresolved. Trimming left V 4 bases short and J 2 bases short, with 2 bases between. Germline V gives CDR1 MNHNS, CDR2 SASEGT. There are 11 residues in the CDR3. The CDR3 nucleotides read TGTGCCAGCAGTGTCAACTATGGCTACACCTTC. Protein product: CASSVNYGYTF.

The V and J genes are TRBV18 and TRBJ2-1, with 8 bases lining up with TRBD1. With V trimmed by 6 bases and J by 8 bases, 15 bases remained unmatched. The CDR3 is 16 amino acids. Per germline, CDR1 KGHSH and CDR2 LQKENI. CDR3: CASSPPLGQASDEQFF. CDR3 nucleotide sequence: TGTGCCAGCTCCCCGCCTTTGGGACAGGCGAGCGATGAGCAGTTCTTC.

The chain links TRBV30 to TRBJ2-5; tentative D call: TRBD1 (6 bases). Germline loops: CDR1 GTSNPN, CDR2 SVGIG (reference sequence). CDR3 length equals 13 residues. The ends were cut back, 0 bases at V and 5 bases at J, with 10 bases in the middle. The CDR3 DNA reads TGTGCCTGGAGTGTCAGTACAGGGGAGACCCAGTACTTC. This encodes CAWSVSTGETQYF.

This clonotype was seen more than once but under ten times. This chain joins TRBV27 and TRBJ2-3; 9 bases line up with TRBD2. Germline loops: CDR1 MNHEY, CDR2 SMNVEV (reference sequence). CDR3 size: 15 residues. The junction had 7 bases not matched to a gene; V was cut back by 4 bases and J by 5 bases. The chain's CDR3 is CASSSLGSGGDTQYF. The CDR3 nucleotides are TGTGCCAGCAGTTCCCTGGGTAGCGGGGGAGATACGCAGTATTTT.

The rearrangement links TRBV12-3 or TRBV12-4 to TRBJ2-3, with D unclear. The CDR3 contains 15 residues. V lost 5 bases and J 2 bases, leaving 14 bases between the germline ends. Written as DNA, the CDR3 is TGTGCCAGCAGTCCCGCCGGCCCACCCACAGATACGCAGTATTTT. Its protein product is CASSPAGPPTDTQYF.

The sample holds a few counts of this clonotype. The chain couples TRBV24-1 to TRBJ1-1, with TRBD1 matching over 8 bases. Losses at the gene ends were 4 bases for V and 4 bases for J; bases not matched to a gene: 7. Germline V gives CDR1 KGHDR, CDR2 SFDVKD. CDR3 size: 15 residues. The CDR3: CATSDPATGGTEAFF. CDR3 sequence (DNA): TGTGCCACCAGTGACCCAGCCACAGGGGGCACTGAAGCTTTCTTT.

The chain joins TRBV19 to TRBJ2-1; D uncertain. Trimming cost V 4 bases and J 10 bases, with 11 bases left between them. In germline, CDR1 is LNHDA, CDR2 SQIVND (reference sequence). CDR3 length equals 12 residues. The CDR3 loop is CASSTPLNEQFF. CDR3 nucleotides: TGTGCCAGTAGTACCCCTCTCAACGAGCAGTTCTTC.